A selection of T cell receptor beta chains follows, all from one sample in a study of vaccination effects on CD4 cells after COVID-19. Their antigens are not known. Profiled with immunoSEQ multiplex PCR; TCRdb holds only in-frame clones, not every one. The sample gives 15,000 or so clones, about 78% of which show up once; 15% to 20% is in the top ten. The sample was CD4+ T cells from PBMCs cultured with HCoV-NL63 spike peptides, taken after COVID-19 vaccination. The source of these receptors is a human donor who received a COVID-19 vaccine. The CDR3 runs from the conserved cysteine through the conserved F or W. The D gene is left open where the match is weak. Size is omitted from some rows. Given values are once, few, many or a class for expanded clones.

TRBJ2-6	13	TRBV6-6	NA	NA	TGTGCCAGCAGGGTAGTGGGGGCCAACGTCCTGACTTTC	CASRVVGANVLTF
TRBJ1-1	19	TRBV5-1	NA	once	TGCGCCAGCGGTTCTGCTGCTTTGGAGGGGGTTCGGGGGAACACTGAAGCTTTCTTT	CASGSAALEGVRGNTEAFF
TRBJ1-5	15	TRBV28	NA	NA	TGTGCCAGCAGCCCCGCGGGGGCAGGAGATCAGCCCCAGCATTTT	CASSPAGAGDQPQHF
TRBJ2-5	14	TRBV5-1	NA	once	TGCGCCAGCAGCTATCCGGGGCTGAAAGAGACCCAGTACTTC	CASSYPGLKETQYF
TRBJ1-3	16	TRBV2	TRBD1	NA	TGTGCCAGCAGAACCCGGGACAGGGGTTCTGGAAACACCATATATTTT	CASRTRDRGSGNTIYF
TRBJ1-2	16	TRBV6-1	NA	few	TGTGCCAGCAGTGAAATGGGGAGTACCTCTAACTATGGCTACACCTTC	CASSEMGSTSNYGYTF
TRBJ1-1	13	TRBV14	NA	NA	TGTGCCAGCAGCCGTTTCGACCAGGGTGAAGCTTTCTTT	CASSRFDQGEAFF
TRBJ2-7	15	TRBV5-1	NA	NA	TGCGCCAGCAGCCCAAACAGGTGGGGTAGCCACGAGCAGTACTTC	CASSPNRWGSHEQYF
TRBJ2-1	15	TRBV18	NA	medium-sized	TGTGCCAGCTCACCCCCGACAGGATCCTACAATGAGCAGTTCTTC	CASSPPTGSYNEQFF
TRBJ2-1	12	TRBV19	NA	NA	TGTGCCAGTAGTATTAGCTGGGGCGGGCAGTTCTTC	CASSISWGGQFF
TRBJ1-2	18	TRBV21-1	NA	NA	TGTGCCAGCAGCAAAAGGGGCGGGCTCCGCTTAGCTAACTATGGCTACACCTTC	CASSKRGGLRLANYGYTF
TRBJ2-5	16	TRBV5-6	TRBD2	NA	TGTGCCAGCAGCCCAACTGGACTAGGGCGGAGTTCGGCCCAGTACTTC	CASSPTGLGRSSAQYF
TRBJ1-1	12	TRBV18	NA	NA	TGTGCCAGCTCCCGCCCGAACACTGAAGCTTTCTTT	CASSRPNTEAFF
TRBJ2-1	13	TRBV2	TRBD2	NA	TGTGCCAGCGGGACTAGCGGATACAATGAGCAGTTCTTC	CASGTSGYNEQFF